This TCR beta chain was captured in a study of memory CD4+ T cells and cytomegalovirus serostatus. Sequencing was performed with immunoSEQ multiplex PCR; in TCRdb, only in-frame clones are kept and a portion is missing. This sample has more than 45,000 clones, with approximately 78% found just once. The sort gate was single viable CD3+CD4+CD8-CD45RO+ cells for memory CD4+ T cells. Per the germline V gene, CDR1 is SNHLY and CDR2 is FYNNEI. This CDR3 spans 18 amino acids. The V end lost 6 bases, the J end lost 3 bases, and 26 bases lay between the germline ends. The sequence came from an adult in good health and CMV-seronegative. V gene TRBV2 combines with J gene TRBJ2-5, with a weak D call TRBD1 (7 bases). Sequenced sample: memory CD4+ T cells from blood. The CDR3 sequence is CASRKALTGGRGEETQYF. For the CDR3, the DNA is TGTGCCAGCAGGAAAGCCCTGACTGGGGGCAGGGGGGAAGAGACCCAGTACTTC. Combining the CDR3 with reference TRBV2 and TRBJ2-5 gives the whole variable domain EPEVTQTPSHQVTQMGQEVILRCVPISNHLYFYWYRQILGQKVEFLVSFYNNEISEKSEIFDDQFSVERPDGSNFTLKIRSTKLEDSAMYFCASRKALTGGRGEETQYFGPGTRLLVL.